The 24 T cell receptor beta chains below all came from one sample that was sequenced in a study of blood T cell repertoires in COVID-19. TCRdb's copy holds only in-frame clones and misses some; the assay was immunoSEQ multiplex PCR. This table has about 250,000 clones, around 82% appearing once. Material for sequencing was PBMCs or T cells enriched from blood (not recorded which). Receptor source: a man aged 50 to 60 who had recovered from COVID-19.

V gene TRBV14 combines with J gene TRBJ2-1; 12 nucleotides agree with TRBD1. The CDR3 contains 15 residues. V lost 4 bases and J lost 9; bases outside the gene matches: 7. Germline CDR1 SGHDN, CDR2 FVKESK. In DNA, the CDR3 is TGTGCCAGCAGCCCATGGGACAGGGGGCACGGTGAGCAGTTCTTC. Translating it yields CASSPWDRGHGEQFF.

The V gene is TRBV5-1, the J gene TRBJ2-3; TRBD2 matches 10 bases. The V segment lost 1 base and the J segment 4 bases; nucleotides outside the gene matches: 3. Germline values: CDR1 SGHRS, CDR2 YFSETQ. This CDR3 is 15 amino acids long. CDR3 DNA sequence: TGCGCCAGCAGCTTGAGAGCGGGAGGGCCAGATACGCAGTATTTT. The encoded protein is CASSLRAGGPDTQYF.

CDR3 protein: CAISGTSGETQYF. Here the CDR3 DNA reads TGTGCCATCAGTGGGACTAGCGGAGAGACCCAGTACTTC. The chain has TRBV10-3 and TRBJ2-5; 10 bases line up with TRBD2. With V trimmed by 4 bases and J by 4 bases, 0 bases remained unmatched. The germline V gene has CDR1 ENHRY and CDR2 SYGVKD. This CDR3 spans 13 amino acids.

In DNA form, the CDR3 reads TGCGCCAGCAGGGCCGGGAATACGCAGTATTTT. Translated, it gives CASRAGNTQYF. The chain links TRBV5-1 to TRBJ2-3, with a possible D match to TRBD2 (5 bases). This CDR3 has 11 amino acids. CDR1 SGHRS and CDR2 YFSETQ come from the germline V gene. V lost 5 bases and J 7 bases, leaving 8 bases between the germline ends.

V usage is TRBV11-1 and J usage is TRBJ2-2, with D hard to call. This CDR3 comprises 14 residues. V dropped 1 base and J dropped 3 bases, with 6 bases sitting between them. Looked up from germline, CDR1 is SGHAT and CDR2 is FQDESV (reference sequence). In DNA, the CDR3 is TGTGCCAGCAGCTTAGTCTCTCACACCGGGGAGCTGTTTTTT. Encoded protein: CASSLVSHTGELFF.

The chain carries TRBV7-9 and TRBJ1-2; maybe TRBD1 (5 bases). This CDR3 has 14 residues. CDR1 and CDR2 from the germline V gene are SEHNR and FQNEAQ (reference sequence). Trimming took off 1 base at V and 6 bases at J, with 12 bases between the two ends. The CDR3 loop reads CASSLGGRADGYTF. In DNA, the CDR3 is TGTGCCAGCAGCTTAGGAGGCAGGGCGGATGGCTACACCTTC.

This clone was detected ten times or more. The chain is built from TRBV7-2 and TRBJ2-1; TRBD2 agrees at 8 bases. V trimming: 7 bases; J trimming: 5 bases; junction bases outside the gene matches: 7. CDR3 length: 14 amino acids. CDR1 SGHTA and CDR2 FQGNSA come from the germline V gene. CDR3 in amino acids: CASTPRREDNEQFF. The CDR3 DNA reads as TGTGCCAGCACCCCCCGGCGGGAGGACAATGAGCAGTTCTTC.

This clone has a single count. The chain employs TRBV11-2 and TRBJ2-2; 10 positions match TRBD2. V trimming: 5 bases; J trimming: 7 bases; junction bases outside the gene matches: 4. Germline V CDR1 and CDR2: SGHAT, FQNNGV. This CDR3 contains 14 residues. The CDR3 DNA follows: TGTGCCAGCAGCCGCCTAGCGGGGGTCGGGGAGCTGTTTTTT. It encodes CASSRLAGVGELFF.

The gene calls are TRBV15 and TRBJ2-1; tentatively, D is TRBD1 (6 bases). Trimming stripped 4 bases from V and 7 bases from J, with 11 bases between. The CDR3 length is 13 residues. The germline V gene encodes CDR1 LNHNV and CDR2 YYDKDF (reference sequence). The CDR3 DNA reads as TGTGCCACCAGCATACGGACAGTTAATGAGCAGTTCTTC. Its translation: CATSIRTVNEQFF. Full variable domain (missing parts from reference TRBV15 and TRBJ2-1): DAMVIQNPRYQVTQFGKPVTLSCSQTLNHNVMYWYQQKSSQAPKLLFHYYDKDFNNEADTPDNFQSRRPNTSFCFLDIRSPGLGDTAMYLCATSIRTVNEQFFGPGTRLTVL.

This chain uses TRBV20-1 with TRBJ1-5; D gene ambiguous. CDR3 length: 13 residues. Germline V gives CDR1 DFQATT, CDR2 SNEGSKA (reference sequence). V was clipped by 3 bases and J by 1 base, with 7 bases between them. The CDR3 region is CSASMGSNQPQHF. DNA for the CDR3: TGCAGTGCTAGTATGGGCAGCAATCAGCCCCAGCATTTT.

The gene calls are TRBV5-5 and TRBJ1-2, with TRBD1 matching 9 bases. V gave up 3 bases and J gave up 3 bases; unmatched junction bases: 9. Germline V CDR1 and CDR2: SGHKS, YYEKEE (reference sequence). CDR3 length: 16 amino acids. The CDR3 DNA follows: TGTGCCAGCAGCTCATTGCCGGGACAGGGTTACTATGGCTACACCTTC. Its translation is CASSSLPGQGYYGYTF.

V gene TRBV7-8 combines with J gene TRBJ1-4; 9 nucleotides align to TRBD1. Germline V gives CDR1 SGHVS, CDR2 FQNEAQ. CDR3 length: 14 amino acids. V shed 5 bases and J 8 bases; nucleotides not matched to a gene: 6. The CDR3 protein is CASSLGQGKEKLFF. The CDR3 coding sequence is TGTGCCAGCAGCCTCGGACAGGGGAAGGAAAAACTGTTTTTT.

This sequence joins TRBV6-1 and TRBJ2-5; tentatively, D is TRBD2 (6 bases). Germline assignment: CDR1 MNHNS and CDR2 SASEGT. This CDR3 has 14 amino acids. V was trimmed by 1 base and J by 4 bases, leaving 10 bases between them. CDR3 sequence: CASSEGGDAETQYF. The CDR3 nucleotides are TGTGCCAGCAGTGAAGGGGGGGACGCAGAGACCCAGTACTTC.

The chain combines TRBV10-3 with TRBJ1-5; tentatively, D is TRBD1 (6 bases). The CDR3 is 15 residues long. The germline CDR1 and CDR2 sequences are ENHRY and SYGVKD. Trimming took off 4 bases at V and 4 bases at J, with 14 bases between the two ends. The chain's CDR3 is CAISGGDTPNQPQHF. Here the CDR3 DNA reads TGTGCCATCAGTGGAGGGGACACACCAAATCAGCCCCAGCATTTT.

The rearrangement joins TRBV12-3 or TRBV12-4 to TRBJ1-1; D unclear. This CDR3 is 13 amino acids long. V lost 6 bases and J lost 7, with 15 bases in between. The CDR3 region has the DNA TGTGCCAGCAGCCCCTACGGTCTAGGTGAAGCTTTCTTT. Translating gives CASSPYGLGEAFF.

The chain is built from TRBV9 and TRBJ2-3; 7 positions agree with TRBD1. Germline values: CDR1 SGDLS, CDR2 YYNGEE. This CDR3 is built from 15 residues. V dropped 0 bases and J dropped 2; count of bases not matched to a gene: 3. CDR3 amino acids: CASSVVGQNTDTQYF. CDR3 sequence (DNA): TGTGCCAGCAGCGTAGTGGGACAGAACACAGATACGCAGTATTTT. The whole variable domain, remainder taken from reference TRBV9 and TRBJ2-3, is DSGVTQTPKHLITATGQRVTLRCSPRSGDLSVYWYQQSLDQGLQFLIQYYNGEERAKGNILERFSAQQFPDLHSELNLSSLELGDSALYFCASSVVGQNTDTQYFGPGTRLTVL.

The V and J genes are TRBV24-1 and TRBJ2-3, with 10 bases that match TRBD2. Germline loops: CDR1 KGHDR, CDR2 SFDVKD. This CDR3 has 16 residues. V was pared by 3 bases and J by 4 bases, with 6 bases of the junction left unmatched. The CDR3 loop reads CATSDVAGGGADTQYF. The CDR3 DNA sequence: TGTGCCACCAGTGATGTAGCGGGGGGCGGCGCAGATACGCAGTATTTT.

This sequence joins TRBV5-3 and TRBJ2-3; perhaps TRBD2 as D (6 bases). TRBV5-3 is flagged as an ORF with uncertain function. Trimming removed 2 bases at V and 4 bases at J, with 23 bases between. CDR3 length: 18 residues. The CDR3 loop reads CARSFSATGGLSPDTQYF. The CDR3 bases are TGTGCCAGAAGCTTCAGTGCGACTGGAGGGCTCAGCCCAGATACGCAGTATTTT.

The chain has TRBV3-1 (or the pseudogene TRBV3-2) and TRBJ2-1; 14 nucleotides agree with TRBD2. The V segment lost 5 bases and the J segment 1 base; nucleotides outside the gene matches: 7. The CDR3 has 18 residues. Per germline, CDR1 LGHDT and CDR2 YNNKEL (reference sequence). The CDR3 DNA is TGTGCCAGCAGCTCCCGACTAGCGGGGGGGGGATCCTACAATGAGCAGTTCTTC. It translates to CASSSRLAGGGSYNEQFF.

With respect to this clone: The junction and the germline gene differ at one end; a read error may be behind it. V gene TRBV7-7 combines with J gene TRBJ2-1; 10 bases agree with TRBD2. This CDR3 region has 18 residues. The V gene's germline CDR1 is SSHAT and CDR2 FNYEAQ (reference sequence). This CDR3 is CASSPGLALFESYNEQFF. DNA of the CDR3: TGTGCTAGCAGCCCGGGACTAGCGCTCTTTGAATCCTACAATGAGCAGTTCTTC.

The J gene is TRBJ2-1, the V gene TRBV24-1; 10 positions match TRBD1. Germline assignment: CDR1 KGHDR and CDR2 SFDVKD. The CDR3 contains 18 residues. Trimming removed 5 bases from V and 4 bases from J; junction bases left unmatched: 13. This CDR3 reads CATSAEELDRGLYNEQFF. DNA of the CDR3: TGTGCCACCAGTGCTGAGGAGCTCGACAGGGGGCTGTACAATGAGCAGTTCTTC.

This chain links TRBV9 with TRBJ2-1; tentatively, D is TRBD1 (6 bases). Between the trimmed V and J ends, which lost 2 bases and 7 bases, there was a span of 16 bases. Germline V gives CDR1 SGDLS, CDR2 YYNGEE. The CDR3 totals 15 residues. The CDR3 sequence: CASSVGQQSGNEQFF. DNA for the CDR3: TGTGCCAGCAGCGTGGGACAACAATCGGGAAATGAGCAGTTCTTC. The whole variable domain, remainder taken from reference TRBV9 and TRBJ2-1, is DSGVTQTPKHLITATGQRVTLRCSPRSGDLSVYWYQQSLDQGLQFLIQYYNGEERAKGNILERFSAQQFPDLHSELNLSSLELGDSALYFCASSVGQQSGNEQFFGPGTRLTVL.

The rearrangement joins TRBV6-5 to TRBJ1-2, with no clear D. CDR1 is MNHEY, CDR2 SVGAGI, per germline. The germline V and J ends were trimmed by 0 bases and 3 bases, with 11 bases remaining between them. This CDR3 is 15 amino acids long. CDR3 protein: CASSYSRTGDYGYTF. The CDR3 nucleotides are TGTGCCAGCAGTTACTCCCGGACGGGAGACTATGGCTACACCTTC.

V usage is TRBV10-3 and J usage is TRBJ2-3; 7 bases map to TRBD2. Germline CDR1 and CDR2: ENHRY and SYGVKD. This CDR3 is built from 13 residues. V gave up 8 bases and J gave up 1 base; unmatched junction bases: 3. The CDR3: CAIGGGGTDTQYF. CDR3 sequence (DNA): TGTGCCATCGGGGGAGGGGGCACAGATACGCAGTATTTT.